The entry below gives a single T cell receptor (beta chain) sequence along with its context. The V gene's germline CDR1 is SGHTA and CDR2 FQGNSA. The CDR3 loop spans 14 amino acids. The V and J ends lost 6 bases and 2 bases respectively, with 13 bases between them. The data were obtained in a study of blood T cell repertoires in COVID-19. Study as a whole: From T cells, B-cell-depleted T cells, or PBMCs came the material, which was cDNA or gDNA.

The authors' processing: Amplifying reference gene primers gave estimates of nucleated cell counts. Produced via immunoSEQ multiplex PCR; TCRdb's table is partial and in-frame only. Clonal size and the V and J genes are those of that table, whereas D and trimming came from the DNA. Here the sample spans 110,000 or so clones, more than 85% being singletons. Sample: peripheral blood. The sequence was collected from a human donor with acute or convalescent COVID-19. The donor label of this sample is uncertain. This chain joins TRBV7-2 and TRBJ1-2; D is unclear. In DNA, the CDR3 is TGTGCCAGCAGACAAGGAGGACGGAACTATGGCTACACCTTC. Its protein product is CASRQGGRNYGYTF.